This is a list of T cell receptor beta chains from one sample in a study of cytomegalovirus exposure and HLA in healthy donors. Clones were sequenced by immunoSEQ multiplex PCR, and TCRdb holds only the in-frame ones, with some missing. The data show some 160,000 clones, around a tenth seen once. Sequencing used PBMCs. The origin of the receptors is a male donor in good health and CMV-seronegative. Both conserved end residues are part of each CDR3. Fields, in order: J gene, D gene, clone size, V gene, CDR3 DNA, CDR3 protein. The D gene is left open where the match is weak. Some rows mark clone size as missing; the rest say once, few, many or name a class of expanded clone.

TRBJ1-2 - few TRBV2 TGTGCCAGCAGTGATACTAACTATGGCTACACCTTC CASSDTNYGYTF
TRBJ2-1 TRBD2 - TRBV7-3 TGTGCCAGCAGCTTGGGACTAGCGGGAGCTGAGCAGTTCTTC CASSLGLAGAEQFF
TRBJ2-5 - - TRBV9 TGTGCCAGCAGCGTAGAGGGAGGTTCAATAATCGAGACCCAGTACTTC CASSVEGGSIIETQYF
TRBJ2-1 TRBD1 - TRBV4-3 TGCGCCAGCAGTGGGGACAGGGAACCCTACAATGAGCAGTTCTTC CASSGDREPYNEQFF
TRBJ2-3 - - TRBV19 TGTGCCAGTAGGCCCCGGTTAGGGGGCACAGATACGCAGTATTTT CASRPRLGGTDTQYF
TRBJ2-7 - few TRBV4-1 TGCGCCAGCAGCATATTAGATCACCCCCGCTACGAGCAGTACTTC CASSILDHPRYEQYF
TRBJ2-5 TRBD2 - TRBV28 TGTGCCAGCAGTCCTAGCGGACAAGAGACCCAGTACTTC CASSPSGQETQYF
TRBJ2-3 TRBD2 - TRBV7-2 TGTGCCAGCAGCCTCCTAGGGCCTAGCGGGGGGATCGATACGCAGTATTTT CASSLLGPSGGIDTQYF
TRBJ1-2 - - TRBV29-1 TGCAGCGTTGAAAGTCTAAGATATGGCTACACCTTC CSVESLRYGYTF
TRBJ1-5 - few TRBV6-1 TGTGCCAGCACCACAGGGTTCGGCAATCAGCCCCAGCATTTT CASTTGFGNQPQHF
TRBJ1-2 - - TRBV6-5 TGTGCCAGCAGTTTACGGGGGGCCTCCGGGGGCTACACCTTC CASSLRGASGGYTF
TRBJ1-1 - few TRBV29-1 TGCAGCGTTTCCCGACAAGATACTGAAGCTTTCTTT CSVSRQDTEAFF
TRBJ1-2 TRBD1 - TRBV4-3 TGCGCCAGCAGCCAAGATCCACAGGGGCCTAACTATGGCTACACCTTC CASSQDPQGPNYGYTF
TRBJ2-5 TRBD2 - TRBV9 TGTGCCAGCAGCGTAGGGGCTAGCGGGAGAGGAGAGACCCAGTACTTC CASSVGASGRGETQYF
TRBJ1-2 TRBD1 - TRBV5-1 TGCGCCAGCAGCTTGGATCTCCTAACAGGGGGCGACTATGGCTACACCTTC CASSLDLLTGGDYGYTF
TRBJ2-6 - - TRBV11-2 TGTGCCAGCAGCTTGGGACATGACCCTTTCTCTGGGGCCAACGTCCTGACTTTC CASSLGHDPFSGANVLTF
TRBJ1-3 - few TRBV10-3 TGTGCCATCAGTCAATCCCAACGAGCTGGAAACACCATATATTTT CAISQSQRAGNTIYF
TRBJ2-1 - - TRBV21-1 TGTGCCAGCAGCAAGGGACTAGCGGACTACAATGAGCAGTTCTTC CASSKGLADYNEQFF
TRBJ1-4 - - TRBV4-2 TGTGCCAGCAGCCAGGAGGAGGGAACTAATGAAAAACTGTTTTTT CASSQEEGTNEKLFF
TRBJ2-1 TRBD2 few TRBV5-8 TGTGCCAGCAGCCCCACGGGACCGGGACTAGTGGTTAATGAGCAGTTCTTC CASSPTGPGLVVNEQFF
TRBJ1-1 - - TRBV7-2 TGTGCCAGCAGCTTACTCATCCAGTCTGAAGCTTTCTTT CASSLLIQSEAFF
TRBJ2-2 - - TRBV2 TGTGCCAGCAGTGAGCCAGGGAACACCGGGGAGCTGTTTTTT CASSEPGNTGELFF
TRBJ2-1 TRBD1 few TRBV2 TGTGCCAGCAGGGCTGGACAGGGGGCCTACAATGAGCAGTTCTTC CASRAGQGAYNEQFF
TRBJ2-3 TRBD2 few TRBV15 TGTGCCACCAGCAGTGACGGGGGGACTAGCGGGATCACAGATACGCAGTATTTT CATSSDGGTSGITDTQYF
TRBJ1-6 TRBD1 - TRBV19 TGTGCCAGTAGTCTGACAGGGGTTTCCTATAATTCACCCCTCCACTTT CASSLTGVSYNSPLHF
TRBJ1-5 - few TRBV19 TGTGCCAGTAAGGGGCACAATCAGCCCCAGCATTTT CASKGHNQPQHF
TRBJ1-2 TRBD1 few TRBV19 TGTGCCATCCGATCCCCCGGGACAGGGGTCGGCTACACCTTC CAIRSPGTGVGYTF
TRBJ2-7 - - TRBV28 TGTGCCAGCAGTTTGGTAGGCGGAGTCTACGAGCAGTACTTC CASSLVGGVYEQYF
TRBJ1-4 TRBD1 few TRBV19 TGTGCCAGTTTAAAACAGGGGACTAATGAAAAACTGTTTTTT CASLKQGTNEKLFF
TRBJ2-1 TRBD1 - TRBV30 TGTGCCTGGGGGGGACAGAGCTCCTACAATGAGCAGTTCTTC CAWGGQSSYNEQFF
TRBJ1-3 - - TRBV4-3 TGCGCCAGCAGCCAAGATCCCCCAGGGACTGGAAACACCATATATTTT CASSQDPPGTGNTIYF
TRBJ2-3 TRBD1 few TRBV5-1 TGCGCCAGCAGTAGGGACAGGGTGGATACGCAGTATTTT CASSRDRVDTQYF
TRBJ1-5 - few TRBV2 TGTGCCAGCAGCGTCGAGGGGGATGGCAATCAGCCCCAGCATTTT CASSVEGDGNQPQHF
TRBJ2-7 - few TRBV5-1 TGCGCCAGCAGCTTGGAGGGGGCGGGGGAGCAGTACTTC CASSLEGAGEQYF
TRBJ2-5 TRBD1 few TRBV7-2 TGTGCCAGCAGCTTGACAGGGTTCGAGACCCAGTACTTC CASSLTGFETQYF
TRBJ2-3 - - TRBV5-6 TGTGCCAGCAGCTTGTTTACGGGGTACACAGATACGCAGTATTTT CASSLFTGYTDTQYF
TRBJ2-6 TRBD2 few TRBV6-4 TGTGCCACAGAACACCCGGGACTAGCGGGAGCTGGGGCCAACGTCCTGACTTTC CATEHPGLAGAGANVLTF
TRBJ2-5 - - TRBV9 TGTGCCAGCAGCCCTGGTCCGGGGGCCCAGTACTTC CASSPGPGAQYF
TRBJ2-1 TRBD2 - TRBV10-3 TGTGCCACCGGGACTAGCGGTTTCAATGAGCAGTTCTTC CATGTSGFNEQFF